Listed below are T cell receptor beta chains from one sample, sequenced in a study of T cell responses to AZD1222 COVID-19 vaccine. Here immunoSEQ multiplex PCR was the method, and the copy in TCRdb shows in-frame clones only, minus some. This sample yields about 120,000 clones, of which approximately 86% are seen a single time; 2.4% belongs to the top ten. The sequencing here drew on peripheral blood, taken on day 0 of AZD1222 vaccination. These TCRs come from an adult in good health. The CDR3 runs from the conserved cysteine through the conserved F or W. D genes are given only for firm matches. Clone size is shown for a subset of rows, as once, few, many or a class of expanded clone.

length	V	size	D	J	CDR3	DNA
15	TRBV30	NA	TRBD1	TRBJ1-4	CAWSRDRLANEKLFF	TGTGCCTGGAGTCGGGACAGGTTAGCTAATGAAAAACTGTTTTTT
16	TRBV10-3	NA	TRBD1	TRBJ2-7	CAISPSWDRGKAEQYF	TGTGCCATCAGTCCTAGCTGGGACAGGGGGAAAGCCGAGCAGTACTTC
15	TRBV3-1/TRBV3-2	NA	NA	TRBJ2-5	CASSQGGSGQETQYF	TGTGCCAGCAGCCAAGGGGGTTCAGGGCAAGAGACCCAGTACTTC
11	TRBV14	NA	NA	TRBJ2-2	CASSLTGELFF	TGTGCCAGCAGTCTCACCGGGGAGCTGTTTTTT
15	TRBV5-1	few	NA	TRBJ2-3	CASSFLDRNTDTQYF	TGCGCCAGCAGCTTCCTGGACAGAAACACAGATACGCAGTATTTT
11	TRBV7-2	NA	NA	TRBJ1-6	CASSSDSPLHF	TGTGCCAGCAGCTCAGATTCACCCCTCCACTTT
13	TRBV28	NA	NA	TRBJ1-5	CASSLDGNQPQHF	TGTGCCAGCAGTTTGGACGGGAATCAGCCCCAGCATTTT
15	TRBV5-4	NA	TRBD1	TRBJ2-5	CASSLGGQWQETQYF	TGTGCCAGCAGCTTGGGGGGACAGTGGCAAGAGACCCAGTACTTC
11	TRBV29-1	NA	NA	TRBJ2-5	CSVSDTETQYF	TGCAGCGTTTCGGACACAGAGACCCAGTACTTC
16	TRBV7-8	few	TRBD1	TRBJ1-3	CASSFSDRGVGNTIYF	TGTGCCAGCAGCTTTTCCGACAGGGGAGTCGGAAACACCATATATTTT
16	TRBV5-1	NA	TRBD1	TRBJ1-6	CASSLDGQGANSPLHF	TGCGCCAGCAGTCTAGACGGACAGGGGGCTAATTCACCCCTCCACTTT
15	TRBV7-9	NA	NA	TRBJ2-1	CASTPPGAPPHEQFF	TGTGCCAGCACTCCCCCGGGAGCCCCCCCTCATGAGCAGTTCTTC
13	TRBV18	NA	NA	TRBJ1-5	CASSPHFEQPQHF	TGTGCCAGCTCACCACATTTTGAGCAGCCCCAGCATTTT
13	TRBV5-1	NA	TRBD1	TRBJ2-7	CASRTGPTYEQYF	TGCGCCAGCAGGACAGGGCCCACCTACGAGCAGTACTTC